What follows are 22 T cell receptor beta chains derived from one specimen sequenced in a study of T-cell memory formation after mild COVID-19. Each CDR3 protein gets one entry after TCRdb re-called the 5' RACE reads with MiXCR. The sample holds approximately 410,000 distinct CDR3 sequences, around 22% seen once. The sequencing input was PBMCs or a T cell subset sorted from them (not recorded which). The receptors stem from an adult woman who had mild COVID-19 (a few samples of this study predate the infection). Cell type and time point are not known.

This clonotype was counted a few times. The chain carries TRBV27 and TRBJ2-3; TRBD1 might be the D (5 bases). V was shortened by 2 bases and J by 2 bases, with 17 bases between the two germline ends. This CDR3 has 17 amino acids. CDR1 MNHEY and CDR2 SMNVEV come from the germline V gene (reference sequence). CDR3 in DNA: TGTGCCAGCAGTTTAATCAGGGTGTATGGGGTCACAGATACGCAGTATTTT. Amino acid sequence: CASSLIRVYGVTDTQYF.

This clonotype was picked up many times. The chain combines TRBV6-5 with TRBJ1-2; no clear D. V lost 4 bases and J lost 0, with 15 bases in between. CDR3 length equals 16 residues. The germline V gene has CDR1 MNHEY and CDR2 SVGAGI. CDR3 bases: TGTGCCAGCAGTTCCCCCTCCGACGCAACTAACTATGGCTACACCTTC. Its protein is CASSSPSDATNYGYTF.

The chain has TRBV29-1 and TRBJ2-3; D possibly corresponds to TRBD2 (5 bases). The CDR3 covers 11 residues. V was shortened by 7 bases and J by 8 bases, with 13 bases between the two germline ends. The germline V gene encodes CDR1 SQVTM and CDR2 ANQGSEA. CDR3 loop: CSGGPAGTQYF. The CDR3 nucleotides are TGCAGCGGAGGACCGGCGGGTACGCAGTATTTT.

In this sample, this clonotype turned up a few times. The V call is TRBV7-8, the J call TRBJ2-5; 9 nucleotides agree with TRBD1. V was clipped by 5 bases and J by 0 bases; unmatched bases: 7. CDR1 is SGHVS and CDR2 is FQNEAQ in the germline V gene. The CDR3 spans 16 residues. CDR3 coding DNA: TGTGCCAGCAGCCCCGGGACAGGGAGGCACCAAGAGACCCAGTACTTC. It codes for CASSPGTGRHQETQYF.

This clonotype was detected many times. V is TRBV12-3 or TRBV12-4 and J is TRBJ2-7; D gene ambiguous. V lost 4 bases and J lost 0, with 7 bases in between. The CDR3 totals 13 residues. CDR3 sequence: CASSSLSSYEQYF. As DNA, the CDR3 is TGTGCCAGCAGTTCGCTCTCCTCCTACGAGCAGTACTTC.

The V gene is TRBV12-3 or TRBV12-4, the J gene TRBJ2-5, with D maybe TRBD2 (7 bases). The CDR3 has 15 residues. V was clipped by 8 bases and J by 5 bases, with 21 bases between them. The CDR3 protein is CASGVRGGGTETQYF. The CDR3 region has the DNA TGTGCCAGCGGGGTCCGGGGAGGGGGAACGGAGACCCAGTACTTC.

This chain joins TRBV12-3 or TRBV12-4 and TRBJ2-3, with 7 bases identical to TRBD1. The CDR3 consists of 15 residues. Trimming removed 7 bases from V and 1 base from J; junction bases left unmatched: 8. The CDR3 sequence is CASTATGLGTDTQYF. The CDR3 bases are TGTGCCAGCACCGCGACAGGGTTAGGCACAGATACGCAGTATTTT.

CDR3 region: CASSPPLSRGPGELFF. As DNA, the CDR3 is TGTGCCAGCAGCCCGCCGTTGAGCAGGGGACCCGGGGAGCTGTTTTTT. The rearrangement joins TRBV5-5 to TRBJ2-2; a weak D match, TRBD1 (6 bases). The CDR3 extends over 16 amino acids. The germline CDR1 and CDR2 sequences are SGHKS and YYEKEE (reference sequence). V lost 4 bases to trimming and J lost 6 bases, with 19 bases between them. Complete variable domain (other parts from reference TRBV5-5 and TRBJ2-2): DAGVTQSPTHLIKTRGQQVTLRCSPISGHKSVSWYQQVLGQGPQFIFQYYEKEERGRGNFPDRFSARQFPNYSSELNVNALLLGDSALYLCASSPPLSRGPGELFFGEGSRLTVL.

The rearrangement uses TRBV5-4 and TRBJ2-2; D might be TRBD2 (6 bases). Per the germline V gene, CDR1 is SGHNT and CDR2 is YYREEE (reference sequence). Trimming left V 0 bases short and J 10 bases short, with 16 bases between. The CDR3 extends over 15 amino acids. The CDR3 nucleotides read TGTGCCAGCAGCTTGGGTGGGACTTGGAAGCCGGAGCTGTTTTTT. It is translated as CASSLGGTWKPELFF.

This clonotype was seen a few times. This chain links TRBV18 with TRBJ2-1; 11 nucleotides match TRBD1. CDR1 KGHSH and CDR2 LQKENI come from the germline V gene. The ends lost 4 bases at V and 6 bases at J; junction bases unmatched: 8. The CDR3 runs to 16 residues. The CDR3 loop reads CASSLLGQGGPNEQFF. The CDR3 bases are TGTGCCAGCTCACTCCTGGGACAGGGGGGCCCCAATGAGCAGTTCTTC.

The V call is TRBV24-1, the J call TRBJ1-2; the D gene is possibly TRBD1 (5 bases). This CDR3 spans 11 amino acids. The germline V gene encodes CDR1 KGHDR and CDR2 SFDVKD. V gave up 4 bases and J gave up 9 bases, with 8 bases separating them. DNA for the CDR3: TGTGCCACCAGTGAGGCAGGGAGCTACACCTTC. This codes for CATSEAGSYTF.

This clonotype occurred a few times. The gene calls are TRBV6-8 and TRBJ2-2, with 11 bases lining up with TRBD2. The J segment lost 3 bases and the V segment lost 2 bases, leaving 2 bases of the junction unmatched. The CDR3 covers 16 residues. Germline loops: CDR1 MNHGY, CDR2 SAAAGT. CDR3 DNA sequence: TGTGCCAGCAGTTACAGTAGCGGGAGGGACACCGGGGAGCTGTTTTTT. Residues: CASSYSSGRDTGELFF.

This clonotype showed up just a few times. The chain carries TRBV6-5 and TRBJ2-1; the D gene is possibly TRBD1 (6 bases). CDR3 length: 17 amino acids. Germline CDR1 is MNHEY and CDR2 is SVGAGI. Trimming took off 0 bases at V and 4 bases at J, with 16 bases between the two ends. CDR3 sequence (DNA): TGTGCCAGCAGTTACTCACGGAGACAGGCAACTTACAATGAGCAGTTCTTC. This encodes CASSYSRRQATYNEQFF.

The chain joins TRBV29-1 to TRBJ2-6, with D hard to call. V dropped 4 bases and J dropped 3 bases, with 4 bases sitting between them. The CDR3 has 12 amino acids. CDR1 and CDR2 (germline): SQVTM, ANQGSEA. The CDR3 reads CSVGGGANVLTF. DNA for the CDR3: TGCAGCGTTGGTGGTGGGGCCAACGTCCTGACTTTC.

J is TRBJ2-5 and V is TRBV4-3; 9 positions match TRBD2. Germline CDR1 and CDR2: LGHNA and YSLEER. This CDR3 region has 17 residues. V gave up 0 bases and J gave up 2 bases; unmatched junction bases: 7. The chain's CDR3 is CASSQDLASGKQETQYF. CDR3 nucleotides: TGCGCCAGCAGCCAAGATCTCGCTAGCGGGAAACAAGAGACCCAGTACTTC.

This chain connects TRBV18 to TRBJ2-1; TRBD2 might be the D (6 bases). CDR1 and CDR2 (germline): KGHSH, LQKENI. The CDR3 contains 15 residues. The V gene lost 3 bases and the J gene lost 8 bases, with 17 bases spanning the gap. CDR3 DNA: TGTGCCAGCTCACCTCCGGGTCATAGGGAGGATGAGCAGTTCTTC. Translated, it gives CASSPPGHREDEQFF.

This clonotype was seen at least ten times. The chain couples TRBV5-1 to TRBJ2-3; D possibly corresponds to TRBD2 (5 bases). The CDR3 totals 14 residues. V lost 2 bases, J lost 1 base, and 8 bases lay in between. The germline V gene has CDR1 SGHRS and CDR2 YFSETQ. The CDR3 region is CASSLAARTDTQYF. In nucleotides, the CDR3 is TGCGCCAGCAGCTTAGCGGCCCGCACAGATACGCAGTATTTT.

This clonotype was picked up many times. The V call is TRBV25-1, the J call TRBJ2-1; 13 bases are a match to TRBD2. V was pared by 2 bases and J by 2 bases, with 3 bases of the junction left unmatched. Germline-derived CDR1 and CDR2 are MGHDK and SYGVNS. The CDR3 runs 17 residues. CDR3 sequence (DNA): TGTGCCAGCAGTGAAACTAGCGGGAGGGGTACCTACAATGAGCAGTTCTTC. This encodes CASSETSGRGTYNEQFF.

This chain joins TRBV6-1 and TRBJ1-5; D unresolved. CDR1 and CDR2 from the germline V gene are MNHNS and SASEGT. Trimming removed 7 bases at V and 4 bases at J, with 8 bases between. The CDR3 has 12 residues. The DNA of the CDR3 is TGTGCCAGCATTGAGGGTAATCAGCCCCAGCATTTT. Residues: CASIEGNQPQHF.

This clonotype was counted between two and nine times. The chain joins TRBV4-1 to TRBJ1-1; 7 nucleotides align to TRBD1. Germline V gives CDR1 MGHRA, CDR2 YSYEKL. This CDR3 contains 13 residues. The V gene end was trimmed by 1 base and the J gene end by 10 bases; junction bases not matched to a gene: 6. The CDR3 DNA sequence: TGCGCCAGCAGCCAAGTGCAGGGGGGTCGAGCTTTCTTT. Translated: CASSQVQGGRAFF.

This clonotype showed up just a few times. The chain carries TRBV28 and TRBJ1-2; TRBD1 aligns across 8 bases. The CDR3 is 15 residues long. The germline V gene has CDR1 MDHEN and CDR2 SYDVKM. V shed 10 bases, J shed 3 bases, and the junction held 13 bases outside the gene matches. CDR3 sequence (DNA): TGTGCCATCGTTGGTGGAGGCAGGGGGCACTATGGCTACACCTTC. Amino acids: CAIVGGGRGHYGYTF.

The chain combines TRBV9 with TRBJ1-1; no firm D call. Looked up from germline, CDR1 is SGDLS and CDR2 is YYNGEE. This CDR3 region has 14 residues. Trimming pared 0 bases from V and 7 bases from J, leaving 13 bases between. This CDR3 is CASSVDWRRFEAFF. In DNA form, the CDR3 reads TGTGCCAGCAGCGTAGATTGGCGGCGCTTTGAAGCTTTCTTT.